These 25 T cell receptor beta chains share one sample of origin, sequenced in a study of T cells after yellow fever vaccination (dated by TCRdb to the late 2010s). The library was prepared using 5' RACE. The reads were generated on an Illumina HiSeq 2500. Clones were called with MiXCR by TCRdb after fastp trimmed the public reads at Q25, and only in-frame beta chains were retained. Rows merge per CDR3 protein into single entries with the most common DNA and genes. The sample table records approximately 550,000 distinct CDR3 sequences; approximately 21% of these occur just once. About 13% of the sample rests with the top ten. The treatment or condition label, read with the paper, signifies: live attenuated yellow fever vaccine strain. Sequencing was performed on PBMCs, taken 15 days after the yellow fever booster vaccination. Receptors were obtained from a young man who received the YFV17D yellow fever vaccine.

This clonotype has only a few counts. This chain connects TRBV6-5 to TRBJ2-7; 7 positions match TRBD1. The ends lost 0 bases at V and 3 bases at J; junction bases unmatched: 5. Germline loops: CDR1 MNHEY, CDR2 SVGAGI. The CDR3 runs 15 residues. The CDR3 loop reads CASSYSRTGVYEQYF. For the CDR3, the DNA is TGTGCCAGCAGTTACTCGAGGACAGGAGTCTACGAGCAGTACTTC.

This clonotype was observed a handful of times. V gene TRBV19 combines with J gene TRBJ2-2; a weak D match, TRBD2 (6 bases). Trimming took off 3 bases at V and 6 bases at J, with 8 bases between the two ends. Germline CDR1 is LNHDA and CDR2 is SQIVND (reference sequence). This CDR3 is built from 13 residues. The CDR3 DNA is TGTGCCAGTAGTATGTCGGGAGCCGGGGAGCTGTTTTTT. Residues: CASSMSGAGELFF.

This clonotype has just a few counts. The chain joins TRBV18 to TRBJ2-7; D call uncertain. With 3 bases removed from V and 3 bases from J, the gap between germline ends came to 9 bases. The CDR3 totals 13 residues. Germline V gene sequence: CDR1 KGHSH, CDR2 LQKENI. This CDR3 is CASSPAEGYEQYF. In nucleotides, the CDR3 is TGTGCCAGCTCACCCGCGGAAGGCTACGAGCAGTACTTC. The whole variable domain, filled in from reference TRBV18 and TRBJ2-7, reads NAGVMQNPRHLVRRRGQEARLRCSPMKGHSHVYWYRQLPEEGLKFMVYLQKENIIDESGMPKERFSAEFPKEGPSILRIQQVVRGDSAAYFCASSPAEGYEQYFGPGTRLTVT.

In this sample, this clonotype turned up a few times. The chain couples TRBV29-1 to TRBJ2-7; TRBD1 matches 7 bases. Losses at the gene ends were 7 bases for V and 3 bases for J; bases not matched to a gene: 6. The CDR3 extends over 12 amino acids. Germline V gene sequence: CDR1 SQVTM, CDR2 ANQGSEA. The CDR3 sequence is CSGGSGGYEQYF. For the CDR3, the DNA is TGCAGCGGAGGATCAGGGGGCTACGAGCAGTACTTC.

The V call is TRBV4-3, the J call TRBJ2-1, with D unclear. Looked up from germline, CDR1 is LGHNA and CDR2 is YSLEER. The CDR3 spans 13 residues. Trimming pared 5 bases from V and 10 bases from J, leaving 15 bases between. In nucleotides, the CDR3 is TGCGCCAGCAGCAGCACCTCTACGTCGGAGCAGTTCTTC. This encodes CASSSTSTSEQFF.

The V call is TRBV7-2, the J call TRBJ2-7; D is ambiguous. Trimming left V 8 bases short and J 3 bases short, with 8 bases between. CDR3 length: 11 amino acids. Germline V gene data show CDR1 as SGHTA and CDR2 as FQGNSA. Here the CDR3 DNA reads TGTGCCAGCGCAGAGCACTACGAGCAGTACTTC. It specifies CASAEHYEQYF.

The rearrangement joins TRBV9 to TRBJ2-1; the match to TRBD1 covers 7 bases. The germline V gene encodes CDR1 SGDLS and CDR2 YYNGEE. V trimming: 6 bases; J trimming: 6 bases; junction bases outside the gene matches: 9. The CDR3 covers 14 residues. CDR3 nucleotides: TGTGCCAGCAACCGACAGGGACACGCCAATGAGCAGTTCTTC. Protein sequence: CASNRQGHANEQFF.

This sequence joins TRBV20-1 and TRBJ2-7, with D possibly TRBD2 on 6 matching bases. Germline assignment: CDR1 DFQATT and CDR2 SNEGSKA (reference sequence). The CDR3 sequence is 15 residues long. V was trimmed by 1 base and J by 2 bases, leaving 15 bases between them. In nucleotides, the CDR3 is TGCAGTGCTAGAGCTCGGGGGTCGGCCCCCTACGAGCAGTACTTC. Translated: CSARARGSAPYEQYF.

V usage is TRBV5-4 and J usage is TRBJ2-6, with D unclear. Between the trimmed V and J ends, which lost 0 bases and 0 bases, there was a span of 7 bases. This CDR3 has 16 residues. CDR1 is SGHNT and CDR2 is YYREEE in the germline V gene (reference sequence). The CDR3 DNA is TGTGCCAGCAGCTTGGCCTTAGACTCTGGGGCCAACGTCCTGACTTTC. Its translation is CASSLALDSGANVLTF.

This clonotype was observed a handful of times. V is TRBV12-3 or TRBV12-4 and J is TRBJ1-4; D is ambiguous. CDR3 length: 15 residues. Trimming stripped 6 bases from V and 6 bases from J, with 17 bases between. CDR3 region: CASSKGRGWDEKLFF. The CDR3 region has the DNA TGTGCCAGCAGCAAAGGGAGAGGCTGGGATGAAAAACTGTTTTTT.

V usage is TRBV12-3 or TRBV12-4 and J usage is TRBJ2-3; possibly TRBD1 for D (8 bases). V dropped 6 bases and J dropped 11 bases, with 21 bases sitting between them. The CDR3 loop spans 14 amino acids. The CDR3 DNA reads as TGTGCCAGCAGCATGGGACAGGCCCCGGGGGGGCAGTATTTT. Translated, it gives CASSMGQAPGGQYF.

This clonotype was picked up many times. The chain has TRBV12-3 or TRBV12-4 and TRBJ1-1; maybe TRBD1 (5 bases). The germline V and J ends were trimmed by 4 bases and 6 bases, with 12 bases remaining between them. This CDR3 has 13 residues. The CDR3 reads CASSSRDAAEAFF. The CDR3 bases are TGTGCCAGCAGTTCCAGGGACGCTGCTGAAGCTTTCTTT.

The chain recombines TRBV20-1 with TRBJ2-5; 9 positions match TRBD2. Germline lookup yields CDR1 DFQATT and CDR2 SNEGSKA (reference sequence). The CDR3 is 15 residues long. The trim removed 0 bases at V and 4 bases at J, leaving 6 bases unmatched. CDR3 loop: CSAREGSGRGETQYF. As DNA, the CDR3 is TGCAGTGCTAGAGAGGGTAGCGGGAGAGGAGAGACCCAGTACTTC.

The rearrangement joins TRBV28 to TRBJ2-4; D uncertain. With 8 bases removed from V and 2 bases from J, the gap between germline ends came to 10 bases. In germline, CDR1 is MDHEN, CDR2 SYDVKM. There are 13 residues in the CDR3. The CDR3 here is CASGVQTKNIQYF. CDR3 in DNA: TGTGCCAGCGGGGTGCAAACCAAAAACATTCAGTACTTC.

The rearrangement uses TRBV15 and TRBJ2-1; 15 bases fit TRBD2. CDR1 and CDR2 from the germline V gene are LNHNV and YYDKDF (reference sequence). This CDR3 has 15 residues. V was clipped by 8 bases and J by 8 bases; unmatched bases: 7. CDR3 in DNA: TGTGCCACCTCCGGGACTAGCGGGAGGTTCGATGAGCAGTTCTTC. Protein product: CATSGTSGRFDEQFF.

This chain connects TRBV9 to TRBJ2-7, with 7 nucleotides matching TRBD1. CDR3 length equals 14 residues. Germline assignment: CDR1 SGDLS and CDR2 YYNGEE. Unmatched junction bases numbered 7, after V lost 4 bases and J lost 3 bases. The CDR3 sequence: CASSLGDRNYEQYF. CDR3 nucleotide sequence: TGTGCCAGCAGCTTGGGGGACAGAAACTACGAGCAGTACTTC.

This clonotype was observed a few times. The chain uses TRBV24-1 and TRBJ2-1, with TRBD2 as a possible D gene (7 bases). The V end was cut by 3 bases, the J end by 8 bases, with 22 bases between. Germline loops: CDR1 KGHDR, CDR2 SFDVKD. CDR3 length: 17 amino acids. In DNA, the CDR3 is TGTGCCACCAGTGATAAGGGGATCAGGGGAGGGAGGGATGAGCAGTTCTTC. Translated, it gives CATSDKGIRGGRDEQFF.

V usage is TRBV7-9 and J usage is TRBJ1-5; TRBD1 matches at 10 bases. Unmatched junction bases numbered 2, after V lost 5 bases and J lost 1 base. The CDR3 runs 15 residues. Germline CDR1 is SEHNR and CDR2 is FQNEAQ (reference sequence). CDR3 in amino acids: CASSRTGGSNQPQHF. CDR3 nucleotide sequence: TGTGCCAGCAGCCGGACAGGGGGAAGCAATCAGCCCCAGCATTTT.

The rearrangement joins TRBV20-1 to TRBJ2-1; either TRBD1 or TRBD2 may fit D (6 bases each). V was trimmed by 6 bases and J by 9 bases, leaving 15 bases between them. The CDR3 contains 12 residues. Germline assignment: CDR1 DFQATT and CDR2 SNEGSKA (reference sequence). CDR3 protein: CSAGSGASEQFF. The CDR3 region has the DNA TGCAGTGCAGGATCGGGGGCCTCTGAGCAGTTCTTC.

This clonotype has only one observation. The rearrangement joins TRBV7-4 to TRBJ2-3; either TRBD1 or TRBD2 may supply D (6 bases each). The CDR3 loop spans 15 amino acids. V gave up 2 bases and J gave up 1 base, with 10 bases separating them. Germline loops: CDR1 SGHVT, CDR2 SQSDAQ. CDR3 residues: CASSLMRGGTDTQYF. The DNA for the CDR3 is TGTGCCAGCAGCTTAATGAGGGGGGGCACAGATACGCAGTATTTT.

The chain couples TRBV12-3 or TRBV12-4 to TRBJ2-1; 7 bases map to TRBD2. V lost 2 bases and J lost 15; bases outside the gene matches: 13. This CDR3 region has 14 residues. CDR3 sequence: CASSLMLAGPRRFF. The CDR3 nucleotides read TGTGCCAGCAGTTTAATGTTAGCGGGCCCCCGACGGTTCTTC.

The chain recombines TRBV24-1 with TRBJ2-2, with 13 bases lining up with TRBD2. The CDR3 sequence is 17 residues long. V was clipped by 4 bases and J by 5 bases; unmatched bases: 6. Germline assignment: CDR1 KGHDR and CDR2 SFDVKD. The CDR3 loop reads CATSDSGLAGKTGELFF. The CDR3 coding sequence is TGTGCCACCAGTGACTCGGGACTAGCGGGAAAAACCGGGGAGCTGTTTTTT.

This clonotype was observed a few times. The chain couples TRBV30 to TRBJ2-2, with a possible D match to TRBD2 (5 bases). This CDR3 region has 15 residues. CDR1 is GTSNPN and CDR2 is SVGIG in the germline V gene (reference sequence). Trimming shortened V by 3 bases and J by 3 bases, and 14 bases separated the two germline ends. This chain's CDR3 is CAWRDEGSHTGELFF. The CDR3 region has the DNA TGTGCCTGGAGAGACGAGGGCAGCCACACCGGGGAGCTGTTTTTT.

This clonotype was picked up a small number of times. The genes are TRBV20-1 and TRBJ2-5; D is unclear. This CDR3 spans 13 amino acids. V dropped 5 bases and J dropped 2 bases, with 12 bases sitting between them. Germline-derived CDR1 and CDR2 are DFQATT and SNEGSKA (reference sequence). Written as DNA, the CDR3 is TGCAGTGCTCTTCCGGGCCAACAAGAGACCCAGTACTTC. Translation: CSALPGQQETQYF.

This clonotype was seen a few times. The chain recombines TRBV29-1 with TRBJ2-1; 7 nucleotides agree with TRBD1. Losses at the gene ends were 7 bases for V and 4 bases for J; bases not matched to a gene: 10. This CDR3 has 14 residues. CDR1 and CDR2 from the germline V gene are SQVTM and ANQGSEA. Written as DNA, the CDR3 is TGCAGCGCAGGCAGGGGGAGTGGGTACAATGAGCAGTTCTTC. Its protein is CSAGRGSGYNEQFF.